The clone carrying this T cell receptor beta chain occurred a few times. Its antigen is unknown. The data were obtained in a study of CD8 T cells in ankylosing spondylitis. The CDR3 is made up of 14 amino acids. V gave up 6 bases and J gave up 2 bases; unmatched junction bases: 7. The germline gives CDR1 SGHAT, CDR2 FQNNGV. Study-wide points: Earlier literature documents some of the motif variants in reactive arthritis synovial fluid and blood.

TCRdb independently ran MiXCR on the 5' RACE reads; one entry per CDR3 protein. The sample comprises about 250,000 distinct CDR3 sequences, 32% of which are singletons, and roughly 4.2% rests with the top ten. The V call is TRBV11-2, the J call TRBJ2-7, with TRBD1 identical over 7 bases. This TCR derives from a male donor with ankylosing spondylitis or in good health (not recorded which). Sequencing was done on a sample of blood, either unsorted or a sorted T cell fraction (not recorded which). CDR3 residues: CASREHDRAYEQYF. DNA of the CDR3: TGTGCCAGCAGAGAGCATGACAGGGCCTACGAGCAGTACTTC.